This TCR beta chain was recovered during a study of T cell changes during pregnancy in multiple sclerosis. Clones were read by immunoSEQ multiplex PCR, and TCRdb kept only the in-frame ones, dropping some. The profile shows fewer than 55,000 clones, about nine tenths of them singletons. Germline-derived CDR1 and CDR2 are SGHTA and FQGNSA. The V gene end was trimmed by 5 bases and the J gene end by 2 bases; junction bases not matched to a gene: 14. The CDR3 sequence is 17 residues long. The chain combines TRBV7-2 with TRBJ2-7; 8 nucleotides align to TRBD2. The sequenced sample was peripheral blood, obtained in the second trimester of pregnancy. This sequence originates from a female donor in good health, enrolled as a control in a pregnancy study. The CDR3 here is CASSHQVWLAGAYEQYF. CDR3 DNA: TGTGCCAGCAGCCACCAGGTGTGGCTAGCGGGCGCCTACGAGCAGTACTTC.